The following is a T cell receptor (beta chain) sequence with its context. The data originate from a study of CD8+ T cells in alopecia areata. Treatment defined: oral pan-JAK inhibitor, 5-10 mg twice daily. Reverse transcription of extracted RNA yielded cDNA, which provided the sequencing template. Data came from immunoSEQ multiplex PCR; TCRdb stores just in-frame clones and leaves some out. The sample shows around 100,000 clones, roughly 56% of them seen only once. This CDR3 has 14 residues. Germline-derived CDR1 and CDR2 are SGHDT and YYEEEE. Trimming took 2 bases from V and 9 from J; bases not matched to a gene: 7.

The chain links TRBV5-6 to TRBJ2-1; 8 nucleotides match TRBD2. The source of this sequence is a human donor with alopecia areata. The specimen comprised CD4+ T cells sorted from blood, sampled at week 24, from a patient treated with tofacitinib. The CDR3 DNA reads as TGTGCCAGCAGCTTACCGGGGGGGCCGGCTGAGCAGTTCTTC. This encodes CASSLPGGPAEQFF.